This note documents a single TCR beta chain sequence. The sample is drawn from a study of blood T cell repertoires in COVID-19. The V end was cut by 2 bases, the J end by 6 bases, with 7 bases between. This CDR3 contains 12 residues. Per the germline V gene, CDR1 is MDHEN and CDR2 is SYDVKM. The table came from immunoSEQ multiplex PCR; TCRdb's copy has only in-frame clones and leaves some out. The data show some 80,000 clones, around four fifths seen once. What was sequenced was peripheral blood. This TCR was sampled from a man aged 80 or over with active or convalescent COVID-19. The chain employs TRBV28 and TRBJ1-2, with no clear D. The chain's CDR3 is CASSLQRHGYTF. The CDR3 DNA sequence: TGTGCCAGCAGTTTACAGCGTCATGGCTACACCTTC.